This T cell receptor (beta chain) emerged from a study of T cell repertoires in cytomegalovirus infection. Overall study context: Selection of CMV epitopes for the study included recently identified HLA-C-restricted and well-studied HLA-B-restricted ones. Both CMV infection and a matching HLA type were indicated by public TCR beta signatures.

Findings and limits, study-wide: Within the response measured ex vivo, HLA-C-restricted CMV-specific TCR beta clonotypes were dominant.

The germline V gene has CDR1 MNHNS and CDR2 SASEGT. V lost 0 bases and J lost 5, with 14 bases in between. The CDR3 totals 15 residues. Points on this clonotype: The antigen remains undetermined.

Each CDR3 protein is one row after TCRdb ran MiXCR on the reads. The sample carries 650,000 to 900,000 distinct CDR3 sequences, about 33% recorded once. The sequence was collected from a human donor in good health (CMV status not recorded). Some clones in this sample may be carry-over from other donors' samples. The chain carries TRBV6-1 and TRBJ2-7; no clear D. The sample consisted of cultured CD8+ T cells from PBMCs, taken from culture after CMV antigen stimulation. CDR3 protein: CASSEAGRPAHEQYF. CDR3 coding DNA: TGTGCCAGCAGTGAAGCAGGCAGGCCAGCGCACGAGCAGTACTTC.